This T cell receptor beta chain was obtained from a study of T cell responses to AZD1222 COVID-19 vaccine. Study-wide background: Timing groups of about 4 and about 12 weeks for second doses were pooled.

Study-level findings and limits: Increases in Spike-specific TCR breadth and depth were seen after two AZD1222 doses.

Clones were read by immunoSEQ multiplex PCR, and TCRdb kept only the in-frame ones, dropping some. The profile covers some 170,000 clones, with around 94% appearing a single time and 2.6% taken by the ten largest. Comments on this clone: Its matching antigen is unknown.

The sequencing here drew on peripheral blood, taken on day 0 of AZD1222 vaccination. The origin of this receptor is an adult in good health.

This CDR3 is CAWSPSLGMNTEAFF. CDR3 nucleotide sequence: TGTGCCTGGAGTCCGTCCCTCGGGATGAACACTGAAGCTTTCTTT. The V gene is TRBV30, the J gene TRBJ1-1, with D unclear. Germline loops: CDR1 GTSNPN, CDR2 SVGIG (reference sequence). There are 15 residues in the CDR3. Between the trimmed V and J ends, which lost 2 bases and 0 bases, there was a span of 13 bases.